This TCR beta chain was identified in a study of T-cell reconstitution after alpha-beta-depleted transplantation in children (dated by TCRdb to the mid-2010s). With regard to the full study: Using TCR repertoire profiling, the study quantitatively followed how T-cell immune reconstitution unfolded in children after TCRalphabeta/CD19-depleted allogeneic hematopoietic cell transplantation.

Library method: PCR. Data came from an Illumina HiSeq 2500. TCR library preparation used molecular barcoding, with unique molecular identifiers applied to normalize quantification of the TCRbeta repertoire. Clones were called with MiXCR by TCRdb after fastp trimmed the public reads at Q25, and only in-frame beta chains were retained. Each CDR3 protein gets just one entry, which takes the most common genes and DNA from the rows behind it. Present in this sample are about 690,000 distinct CDR3 sequences, roughly 15% of which were seen just once. 0.85% to 1.3% of the sample rests with the top ten. The CDR3 has 13 amino acids, counting the end cysteine and phenylalanine. CDR3 DNA only is kept here, 39 bases in frame from base 1. The germline V gene (reference sequence) sets CDR1 to LNHNV and CDR2 to YYDKDF. Relative to germline, V is 5 bases shorter and J is 11 bases shorter, with 15 bases between their ends.

Note on this clonotype: Which antigen it targets is not known. No base qualities exist here, and no much larger clone lies one base off it.

This specimen was PBMCs from the stem cell graft donor, taken from the stem cell graft. The V gene is TRBV15 and the J gene is TRBJ1-4, and the D gene may be TRBD1, 6 bases matching. This clonotype was sampled from a human donor who donated a stem cell graft to a child with acute myeloid leukemia. For the CDR3, the sequence is CATSPGGSWKLFF. The DNA sequence follows: TGTGCCACCAGCCCCGGGGGCTCCTGGAAACTGTTTTTT.